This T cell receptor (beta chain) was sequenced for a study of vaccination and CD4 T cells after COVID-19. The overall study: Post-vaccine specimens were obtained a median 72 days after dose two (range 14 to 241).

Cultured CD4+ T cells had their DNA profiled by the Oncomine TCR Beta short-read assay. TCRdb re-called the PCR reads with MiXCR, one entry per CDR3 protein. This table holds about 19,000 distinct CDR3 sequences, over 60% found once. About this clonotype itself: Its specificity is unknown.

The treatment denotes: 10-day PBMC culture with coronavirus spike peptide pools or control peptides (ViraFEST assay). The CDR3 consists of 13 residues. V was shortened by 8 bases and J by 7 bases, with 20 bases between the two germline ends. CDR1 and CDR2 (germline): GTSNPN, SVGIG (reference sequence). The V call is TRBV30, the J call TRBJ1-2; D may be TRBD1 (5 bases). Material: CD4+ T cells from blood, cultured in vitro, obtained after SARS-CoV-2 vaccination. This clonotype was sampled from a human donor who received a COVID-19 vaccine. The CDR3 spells CAQSGRESSGYTF. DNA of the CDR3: TGTGCCCAAAGCGGCAGGGAATCGAGTGGCTACACCTTC.